This record looks at one TCR beta chain sequence and its context. Its target is unknown. CDR1 is MNHEY, CDR2 SMNVEV, per germline (reference sequence). The CDR3 covers 16 residues. V shed 1 base, J shed 7 bases, and the junction held 7 bases outside the gene matches. This specimen belongs to a study of vaccination and CD4 T cells after COVID-19. As for the study in general: Post-COVID samples had a sampling time that fell a median around 93 days after diagnosis (range 35 to 161). Samples from three convalescent patients were taken at day 14 and days 161 to 241 post-vaccination. The study's findings and limits: A nonsignificant median increase from approximately 23 to 38 SARS-CoV-2-reactive clonotypes was observed. Spike mono-reactivity was found in 304 of the 307 vaccine-specific clones identified in convalescent patients.

Time point given: late sampling 161 to 241 days after vaccination in a few convalescent patients. TCRdb called the PCR reads again in MiXCR, with one record for every CDR3 protein. There are about 29,000 distinct CDR3 sequences in the sample; about 46% occur only once, and 5% to 7.5% lies in the top ten. The sequence was obtained from a human donor who had recovered from COVID-19. The chain uses TRBV27 and TRBJ2-1; TRBD2 matches 10 bases. The sample here was CD4+ T cells from blood, taken about 7 months after SARS-CoV-2 vaccination. The CDR3 loop reads CASSLLPSGGNNEQFF. Written as DNA, the CDR3 is TGTGCCAGCAGTTTATTGCCTAGCGGGGGTAATAATGAGCAGTTCTTC.